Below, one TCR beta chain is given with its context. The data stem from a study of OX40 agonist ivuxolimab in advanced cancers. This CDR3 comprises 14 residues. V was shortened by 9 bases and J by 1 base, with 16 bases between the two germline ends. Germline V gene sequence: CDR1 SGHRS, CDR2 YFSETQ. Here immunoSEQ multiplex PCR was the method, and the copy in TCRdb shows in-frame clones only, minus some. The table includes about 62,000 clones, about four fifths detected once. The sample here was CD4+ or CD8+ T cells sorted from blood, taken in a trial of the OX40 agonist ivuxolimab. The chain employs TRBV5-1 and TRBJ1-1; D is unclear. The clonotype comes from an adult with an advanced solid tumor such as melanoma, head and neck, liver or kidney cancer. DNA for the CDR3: TGCGCCACCTCCCATGGCTCGGGGAACACTGAAGCTTTCTTT. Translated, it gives CATSHGSGNTEAFF.